This T cell receptor (beta chain) was identified in a study of blood T cell repertoires in COVID-19. Study-wide background: Sample material is recorded as cDNA or gDNA derived from T cells, B-cell-depleted T cells, or PBMCs.

Followed over time, Seattle patients had been enrolled while infection was active. This CDR3 is 13 amino acids long. The V gene lost 5 bases and the J gene lost 4 bases, with 11 bases spanning the gap. Germline CDR1 and CDR2: MDHEN and SYDVKM. Measured with immunoSEQ multiplex PCR; TCRdb has only the in-frame clones, and not every one. The sample consists of about 210,000 clones, approximately 85% of them appearing once. This sequence was found in a woman aged 70 to 79 with COVID-19, enrolled during active disease. The chain joins TRBV28 to TRBJ1-2, with D perhaps matching TRBD1 (5 bases). The source material was peripheral blood. CDR3 bases: TGTGCCAGCAGTGCAGGGAAATCCTATGGCTACACCTTC. It specifies CASSAGKSYGYTF.